The subject of this entry is one T cell receptor (beta chain). The data were taken from a study of T cell responses to AZD1222 COVID-19 vaccine. This CDR3 comprises 19 residues. The germline CDR1 and CDR2 sequences are SGHNT and YYREEE (reference sequence). After removal of 0 bases from V and 0 bases from J, the junction contained 11 bases not matched to a gene. TCRdb keeps only in-frame clones here, not all; method: immunoSEQ multiplex PCR. Among some 120,000 clones, 92% were seen once, and the ten largest hold approximately 1%. This TCR was recovered from an adult in good health. This specimen was peripheral blood, taken on day 0 of AZD1222 vaccination. The genes are TRBV5-4 and TRBJ2-1; 8 bases fit TRBD2. DNA of the CDR3: TGTGCCAGCAGCTTGGCGGTAGCGGGAAAAAGGCACTCCTACAATGAGCAGTTCTTC. Translating it yields CASSLAVAGKRHSYNEQFF.